The rows below give T cell receptor beta chains drawn from one sample of a study of beta chain features in type 1 diabetes. The protocol was immunoSEQ multiplex PCR, while the TCRdb copy is restricted to in-frame clones and leaves out a portion. The sample lists some 350,000 clones, roughly 13% occurring once. Specimen: naive CD4+ T cells from blood. These TCRs come from a woman between 18 and 30 years old with type 1 diabetes. Each CDR3 is given with its conserved first and last residue. A D gene is named only where the DNA matches it firmly. Where a row states a size, it is once, few, many or the class of an expanded clone; other rows omit it.

d_gene	v_gene	j_gene	abundance	CDR3aa	CDR3nt
-	TRBV7-8	TRBJ1-5	-	CASSPVFQPQHF	TGTGCCAGCAGCCCCGTATTTCAGCCCCAGCATTTT
-	TRBV18	TRBJ2-7	few	CASSPDNSYEQYF	TGTGCCAGCTCACCAGACAACTCCTACGAGCAGTACTTC
-	TRBV4-1	TRBJ1-2	-	CASSHPGQDLYGYTF	TGCGCCAGCAGCCATCCGGGACAAGATCTCTATGGCTACACCTTC
TRBD2	TRBV4-2	TRBJ2-3	-	CASSQDWSGRAGDTQYF	TGTGCCAGCAGCCAAGATTGGAGCGGGAGGGCGGGAGATACGCAGTATTTT
-	TRBV7-2	TRBJ2-1	-	CASSSKGFRAYTYNEQFF	TGTGCCAGCAGCTCCAAGGGGTTTCGGGCATACACCTACAATGAGCAGTTCTTC
TRBD1	TRBV29-1	TRBJ2-5	few	CSVTGADLETQYF	TGCAGCGTTACAGGGGCGGATTTAGAGACCCAGTACTTC
TRBD1	TRBV30	TRBJ1-4	-	CAWSAQGANEKLFF	TGTGCCTGGAGTGCCCAGGGGGCTAATGAAAAACTGTTTTTT
TRBD2	TRBV30	TRBJ2-1	-	CAWSGGSSYNEQFF	TGTGCCTGGAGCGGGGGGTCATCCTACAATGAGCAGTTCTTC
-	TRBV30	TRBJ2-7	few	CAWSTTGPQGKQYF	TGTGCCTGGAGCACTACCGGGCCCCAGGGCAAGCAGTACTTC
TRBD2	TRBV28	TRBJ2-3	few	CASVGGSWSDTQYF	TGTGCCAGCGTCGGCGGGAGTTGGTCAGATACGCAGTATTTT
TRBD2	TRBV7-2	TRBJ2-1	few	CATPEGTSGFNEQFF	TGTGCCACCCCGGAGGGGACTAGCGGATTCAATGAGCAGTTCTTC
-	TRBV27	TRBJ2-3	-	CASTSRRDSSTDTQYF	TGTGCCAGCACCTCGCGACGGGACTCTAGCACAGATACGCAGTATTTT
-	TRBV27	TRBJ2-5	few	CASSLSRAATGSQYF	TGTGCCAGCAGTTTATCCCGGGCGGCCACAGGGTCCCAGTACTTC
TRBD1	TRBV5-1	TRBJ1-3	-	CASSGGQLSSGNTIYF	TGCGCCAGCAGCGGGGGACAGCTTAGCTCTGGAAACACCATATATTTT
-	TRBV5-1	TRBJ1-1	few	CASSLVVGPITEAFF	TGCGCCAGCAGCTTGGTTGTGGGGCCGATCACTGAAGCTTTCTTT
-	TRBV10-1	TRBJ2-3	once	CAVSGASDTDTQYF	TGCGCCGTCAGTGGGGCTAGCGACACAGATACGCAGTATTTT